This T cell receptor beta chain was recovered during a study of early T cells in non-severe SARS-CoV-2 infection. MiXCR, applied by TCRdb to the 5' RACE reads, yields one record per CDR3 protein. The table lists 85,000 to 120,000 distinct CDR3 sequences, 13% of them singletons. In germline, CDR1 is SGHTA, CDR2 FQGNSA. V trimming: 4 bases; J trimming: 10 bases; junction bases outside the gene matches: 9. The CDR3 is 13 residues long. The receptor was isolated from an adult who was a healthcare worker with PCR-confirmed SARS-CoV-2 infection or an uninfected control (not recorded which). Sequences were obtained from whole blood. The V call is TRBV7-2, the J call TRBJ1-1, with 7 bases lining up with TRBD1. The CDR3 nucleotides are TGTGCCAGCAGCTCTGACAGGGCACAGGTAGCTTTCTTT. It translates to CASSSDRAQVAFF. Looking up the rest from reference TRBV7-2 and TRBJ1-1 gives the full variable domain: GAGVSQSPSNKVTEKGKDVELRCDPISGHTALYWYRQSLGQGLEFLIYFQGNSAPDKSGLPSDRFSAERTGGSVSTLTIQRTQQEDSAVYLCASSSDRAQVAFFGQGTRLTVV.